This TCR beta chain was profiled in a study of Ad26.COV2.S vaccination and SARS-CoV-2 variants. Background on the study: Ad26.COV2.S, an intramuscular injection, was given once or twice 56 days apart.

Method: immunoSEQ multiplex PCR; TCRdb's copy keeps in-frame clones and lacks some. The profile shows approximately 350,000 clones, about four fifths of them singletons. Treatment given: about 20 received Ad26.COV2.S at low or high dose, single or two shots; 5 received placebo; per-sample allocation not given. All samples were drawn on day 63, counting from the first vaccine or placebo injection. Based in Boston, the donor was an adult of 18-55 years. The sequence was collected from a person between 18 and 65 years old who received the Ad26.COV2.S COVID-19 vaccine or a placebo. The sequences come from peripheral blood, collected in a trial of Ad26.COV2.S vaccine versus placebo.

The CDR3 here is CASSYSGNTIYF. The CDR3 DNA reads TGTGCCAGCAGTTACTCGGGAAACACCATATATTTT. This chain links TRBV6-5 with TRBJ1-3; D ambiguous. Germline CDR1 and CDR2: MNHEY and SVGAGI. The V and J ends lost 0 bases and 4 bases respectively, with 1 base between them. This CDR3 region has 12 residues.